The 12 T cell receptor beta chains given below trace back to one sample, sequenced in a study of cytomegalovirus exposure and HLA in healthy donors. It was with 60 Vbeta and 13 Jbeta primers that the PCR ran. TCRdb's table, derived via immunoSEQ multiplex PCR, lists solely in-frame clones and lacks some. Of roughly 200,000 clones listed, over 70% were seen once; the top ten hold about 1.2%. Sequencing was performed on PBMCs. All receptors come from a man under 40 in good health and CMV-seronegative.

Here the CDR3 reads CASTNYRSSYNSPLHF. DNA of the CDR3: TGTGCCAGCACCAATTATAGGAGCTCCTATAATTCACCCCTCCACTTT. This chain uses TRBV28 with TRBJ1-6; D gene ambiguous. V lost 7 bases to trimming and J lost 0 bases, with 13 bases between them. The CDR3 extends over 16 amino acids. CDR1 and CDR2 (germline): MDHEN, SYDVKM.

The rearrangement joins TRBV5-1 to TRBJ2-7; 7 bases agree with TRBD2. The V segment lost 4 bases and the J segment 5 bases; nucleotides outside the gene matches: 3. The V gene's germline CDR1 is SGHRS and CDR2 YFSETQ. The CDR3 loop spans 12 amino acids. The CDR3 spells CASSPRGDEQYF. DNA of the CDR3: TGCGCCAGCAGCCCCCGGGGGGACGAGCAGTACTTC.

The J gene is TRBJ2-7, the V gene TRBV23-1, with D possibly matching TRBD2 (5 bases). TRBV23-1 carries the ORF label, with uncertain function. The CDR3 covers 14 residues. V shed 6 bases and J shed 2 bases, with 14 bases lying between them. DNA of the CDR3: TGCGCCAGCAGCCCGAGGGAATCGCCCTACGAGCAGTACTTC. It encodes CASSPRESPYEQYF.

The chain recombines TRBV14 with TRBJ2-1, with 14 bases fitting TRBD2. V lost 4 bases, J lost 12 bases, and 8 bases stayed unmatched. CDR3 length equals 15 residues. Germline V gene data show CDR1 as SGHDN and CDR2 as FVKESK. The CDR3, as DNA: TGTGCCAGCAGCCCCCAACCGGGACTAGCGGGAGTGCAGTTCTTC. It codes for CASSPQPGLAGVQFF.

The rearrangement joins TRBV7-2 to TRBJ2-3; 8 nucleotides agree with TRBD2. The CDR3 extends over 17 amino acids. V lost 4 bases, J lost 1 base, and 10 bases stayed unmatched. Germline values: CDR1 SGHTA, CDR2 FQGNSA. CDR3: CASSSPRERGRTDTQYF. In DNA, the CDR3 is TGTGCCAGCAGCTCGCCTAGGGAGCGGGGGCGCACAGATACGCAGTATTTT.

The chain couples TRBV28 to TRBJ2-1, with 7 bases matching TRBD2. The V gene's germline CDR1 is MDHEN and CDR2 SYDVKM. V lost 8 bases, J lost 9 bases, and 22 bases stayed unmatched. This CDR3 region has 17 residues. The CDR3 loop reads CASGLTVGASGRGEQFF. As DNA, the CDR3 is TGTGCCAGCGGGTTGACAGTCGGAGCCTCGGGGAGGGGTGAGCAGTTCTTC.

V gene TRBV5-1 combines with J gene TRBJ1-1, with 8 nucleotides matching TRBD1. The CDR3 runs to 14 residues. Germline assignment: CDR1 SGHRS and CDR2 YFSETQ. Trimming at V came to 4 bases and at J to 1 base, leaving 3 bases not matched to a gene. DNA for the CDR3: TGCGCCAGCAGCCCCGGGACAGGGAACACTGAAGCTTTCTTT. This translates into CASSPGTGNTEAFF.

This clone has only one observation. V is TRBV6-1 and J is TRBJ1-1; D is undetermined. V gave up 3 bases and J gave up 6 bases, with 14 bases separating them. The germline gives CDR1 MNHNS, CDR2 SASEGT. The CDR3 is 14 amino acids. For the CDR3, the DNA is TGTGCCAGCAGTGATCTCTCTGGGAGGGCTGAAGCTTTCTTT. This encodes CASSDLSGRAEAFF.

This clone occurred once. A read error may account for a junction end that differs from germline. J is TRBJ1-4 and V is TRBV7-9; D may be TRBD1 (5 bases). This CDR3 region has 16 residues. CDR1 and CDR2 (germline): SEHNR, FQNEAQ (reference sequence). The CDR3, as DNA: TGTTCCAGCAGCCCTGGCGGCGGGACGGCCGATGAAAAACTGTTTTTT. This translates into CSSSPGGGTADEKLFF.

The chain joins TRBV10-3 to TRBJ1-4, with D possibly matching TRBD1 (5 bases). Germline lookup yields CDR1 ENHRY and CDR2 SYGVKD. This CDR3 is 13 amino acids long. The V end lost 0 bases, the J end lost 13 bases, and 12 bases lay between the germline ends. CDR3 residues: CAISESNPGGLFF. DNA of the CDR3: TGTGCCATCAGTGAGTCGAATCCGGGGGGACTGTTTTTT.

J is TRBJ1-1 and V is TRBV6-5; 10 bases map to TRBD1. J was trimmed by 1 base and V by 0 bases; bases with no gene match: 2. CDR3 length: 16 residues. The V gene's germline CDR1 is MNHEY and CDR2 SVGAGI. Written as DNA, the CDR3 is TGTGCCAGCAGTTACTCGGGACAGGGGTCGAACACTGAAGCTTTCTTT. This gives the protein CASSYSGQGSNTEAFF.

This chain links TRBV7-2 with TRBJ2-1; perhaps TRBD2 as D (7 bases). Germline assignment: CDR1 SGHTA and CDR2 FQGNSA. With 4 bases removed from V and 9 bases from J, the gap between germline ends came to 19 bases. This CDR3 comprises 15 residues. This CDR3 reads CASSSRGAPTVEQFF. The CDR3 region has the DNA TGTGCCAGCAGCTCCCGGGGGGCACCTACCGTTGAGCAGTTCTTC.